The 28 T cell receptor beta chains reported below all come from one sample, sequenced in a study of cytomegalovirus exposure and HLA in healthy donors. The PCR employed 60 Vbeta primers together with 13 Jbeta primers. Repertoires were generated with immunoSEQ multiplex PCR, while TCRdb's copy carries only in-frame clones and drops some. Seen here are 130,000 or so clones, over 75% observed once, and the top ten hold approximately 5.5%. Sequenced sample: PBMCs. The receptors originated from a man aged 18 to 35 in good health and CMV-seropositive.

The genes are TRBV5-4 and TRBJ1-2, with 7 bases lining up with TRBD1. Germline assignment: CDR1 SGHNT and CDR2 YYREEE (reference sequence). This CDR3 spans 17 amino acids. J lost 0 bases, V lost 0 bases, and 8 bases had no gene match. CDR3 coding DNA: TGTGCCAGCAGCTTGGCCCCGGGACAGATTTCTAACTATGGCTACACCTTC. It is translated as CASSLAPGQISNYGYTF.

In this sample, this clone turned up once. The chain is built from TRBV4-1 and TRBJ1-3; D not resolved. This CDR3 is built from 15 residues. Germline CDR1 reads MGHRA; CDR2 reads YSYEKL. V dropped 5 bases and J dropped 0 bases, with 11 bases sitting between them. The CDR3 is CASSFHESSGNTIYF. The CDR3 nucleotides read TGCGCCAGCAGCTTTCATGAGAGCTCTGGAAACACCATATATTTT.

The V gene is TRBV5-8, the J gene TRBJ1-1; 10 bases match TRBD1. Germline CDR1 and CDR2: SGHTS and YDEGEE. The CDR3 has 14 residues. Trimming removed 4 bases from V and 6 bases from J; junction bases left unmatched: 6. CDR3 residues: CASSMGQGIAEAFF. The CDR3 coding sequence is TGTGCCAGCAGCATGGGACAGGGGATTGCTGAAGCTTTCTTT. Drawing the rest from reference TRBV5-8 and TRBJ1-1, the complete variable domain is EAGVTQSPTHLIKTRGQQATLRCSPISGHTSVYWYQQALGLGLQFLLWYDEGEERNRGNFPPRFSGRQFPNYSSELNVNALELEDSALYLCASSMGQGIAEAFFGQGTRLTVV.

The chain links TRBV25-1 to TRBJ2-7, with D maybe TRBD1 (5 bases). Germline V gene sequence: CDR1 MGHDK, CDR2 SYGVNS. The CDR3 is 12 residues long. Trimming stripped 6 bases from V and 2 bases from J, with 8 bases between. The CDR3, as DNA: TGTGCCAGCAGGCTAGGGGCCTACGAGCAGTACTTC. It codes for CASRLGAYEQYF.

This sequence joins TRBV2 and TRBJ2-2; TRBD1 matches 7 bases. Germline V gives CDR1 SNHLY, CDR2 FYNNEI. This CDR3 has 15 residues. J gave up 4 bases and V 11 bases, and 13 bases lay outside the gene matches. The CDR3: CAAGRDRATTGELFF. CDR3 bases: TGTGCCGCAGGCCGGGACAGAGCAACCACCGGGGAGCTGTTTTTT.

The chain combines TRBV4-1 with TRBJ1-2; D remains unclear. This CDR3 region has 13 residues. Looked up from germline, CDR1 is MGHRA and CDR2 is YSYEKL. Trimming took off 1 base at V and 8 bases at J, with 11 bases between the two ends. This CDR3 reads CASSQVEGWGYTF. Here the CDR3 DNA reads TGCGCCAGCAGCCAAGTTGAGGGTTGGGGCTACACCTTC.

Comment on this clone: Other DNA sequences from this sample encode an identical CDR3 as well. This chain uses TRBV6-4 with TRBJ1-5, with D unclear. The V end lost 0 bases, the J end lost 6 bases, and 6 bases lay between the germline ends. The CDR3 spans 13 residues. Germline V gene lookup returns CDR1 MRHNA and CDR2 SNTAGT. The CDR3, as DNA: TGTGCCAGCAGTGACTCGAGTGGTCAGCCCCAGCATTTT. Translated: CASSDSSGQPQHF.

The chain links TRBV2 to TRBJ1-2, with 9 bases that match TRBD1. The V gene's germline CDR1 is SNHLY and CDR2 FYNNEI. The ends lost 5 bases at V and 6 bases at J; junction bases unmatched: 10. The CDR3 is 15 residues long. This CDR3 is CASSKLGQGFNGYTF. The CDR3 DNA is TGTGCCAGCAGTAAACTGGGACAGGGCTTTAATGGCTACACCTTC.

The chain links TRBV14 to TRBJ1-3; D is undetermined. Trimming shortened V by 0 bases and J by 2 bases, and 17 bases separated the two germline ends. The CDR3 extends over 18 amino acids. CDR1 is SGHDN and CDR2 is FVKESK in the germline V gene. CDR3 DNA: TGTGCCAGCAGCCAAGAAATGATCCGGGGAGGTCCTGGAAACACCATATATTTT. Translation: CASSQEMIRGGPGNTIYF.

The chain combines TRBV6-5 with TRBJ2-2, with 7 bases that match TRBD1. Germline CDR1 MNHEY, CDR2 SVGAGI. V shed 2 bases and J 0 bases; nucleotides not matched to a gene: 3. The CDR3 is made up of 16 amino acids. CDR3 sequence reads: CASSYRGQSNTGELFF. The CDR3 region has the DNA TGTGCCAGCAGTTACAGGGGGCAGTCGAACACCGGGGAGCTGTTTTTT.

V and J are TRBV9 and TRBJ2-2; TRBD2 matches 8 bases. CDR3 size: 16 residues. CDR1 and CDR2 (germline): SGDLS, YYNGEE. V shed 5 bases, J shed 2 bases, and the junction held 8 bases outside the gene matches. CDR3 bases: TGTGCCAGCAGTGATTCGACTAGCGCCAACACCGGGGAGCTGTTTTTT. Its translation: CASSDSTSANTGELFF. Drawing the rest from reference TRBV9 and TRBJ2-2, the complete variable domain is DSGVTQTPKHLITATGQRVTLRCSPRSGDLSVYWYQQSLDQGLQFLIQYYNGEERAKGNILERFSAQQFPDLHSELNLSSLELGDSALYFCASSDSTSANTGELFFGEGSRLTVL.

About this clone: The DNA is omitted, as the CDR3 cannot be located on it reliably, and the CDR3 follows TCRdb's listing. The chain joins TRBV19 to TRBJ1-1; the listed D gene, TRBD1, was not tested against the DNA. The CDR3 has 15 residues if both end residues are counted. The V gene's germline CDR1 is LNHDA and CDR2 SQIVND (reference sequence). The CDR3 spells CASTSVRTGDAEAFF.

The CDR3 coding sequence is TGTGCCAGCAGCTTAGGACAGGGGCGATCCAGTGAGCAGTTCTTC. Translating it yields CASSLGQGRSSEQFF. The V and J genes are TRBV11-1 and TRBJ2-1; TRBD1 matches 8 bases. This CDR3 is built from 15 residues. Trimming removed 1 base from V and 9 bases from J; junction bases left unmatched: 8. The germline V gene has CDR1 SGHAT and CDR2 FQDESV (reference sequence).

The chain recombines TRBV15 with TRBJ2-5; 12 nucleotides match TRBD2. This CDR3 contains 15 residues. Germline loops: CDR1 LNHNV, CDR2 YYDKDF (reference sequence). The trim removed 4 bases at V and 6 bases at J, leaving 6 bases unmatched. CDR3 nucleotide sequence: TGTGCCACCAGCACCAGGACTAGCGGGGATAAGACCCAGTACTTC. It translates to CATSTRTSGDKTQYF.

The CDR3 sequence is CATKREIYEQYF. In DNA form, the CDR3 reads TGTGCCACCAAGCGGGAAATCTACGAGCAGTACTTC. The J gene is TRBJ2-7, the V gene TRBV6-6, with 7 positions matching TRBD2. CDR3 length equals 12 residues. Looked up from germline, CDR1 is MNHNY and CDR2 is SVGAGI (reference sequence). V trimming: 10 bases; J trimming: 3 bases; junction bases outside the gene matches: 6.

This rearrangement joins TRBV30 to TRBJ1-1; D might be TRBD1 (5 bases). Germline V gene lookup returns CDR1 GTSNPN and CDR2 SVGIG (reference sequence). The CDR3 has 14 residues. Trimming removed 2 bases from V and 0 bases from J, with 10 bases in between. The CDR3 sequence: CAWSFRQMNTEAFF. CDR3 coding DNA: TGTGCCTGGAGTTTTAGACAGATGAACACTGAAGCTTTCTTT.

This chain uses TRBV6-6 with TRBJ2-7, with 8 bases fitting TRBD2. With V trimmed by 8 bases and J by 2 bases, 14 bases remained unmatched. Germline V gene sequence: CDR1 MNHNY, CDR2 SVGAGI (reference sequence). The CDR3 loop spans 16 amino acids. DNA of the CDR3: TGTGCCAGCTCCGACTACGGACTAGCTCAACCCTACGAGCAGTACTTC. Translated, it gives CASSDYGLAQPYEQYF.

The chain recombines TRBV30 with TRBJ1-1; tentative D call: TRBD1 (6 bases). Trimming stripped 2 bases from V and 6 bases from J, with 10 bases between. This CDR3 region has 12 residues. The germline V gene has CDR1 GTSNPN and CDR2 SVGIG (reference sequence). CDR3 loop: CAWSRGAPEAFF. The DNA for the CDR3 is TGTGCCTGGAGTCGGGGGGCACCTGAAGCTTTCTTT.

This clone has a single count. V is TRBV2 and J is TRBJ2-7; TRBD2 might be the D (5 bases). This CDR3 contains 13 residues. Looked up from germline, CDR1 is SNHLY and CDR2 is FYNNEI. Trimming left V 7 bases short and J 2 bases short, with 12 bases between. The CDR3 protein is CASMSGMTYEQYF. Here the CDR3 DNA reads TGTGCCAGCATGTCCGGGATGACCTACGAGCAGTACTTC.

The chain carries TRBV6-1 and TRBJ1-5, with 9 bases matching TRBD1. This CDR3 is built from 14 residues. The germline gives CDR1 MNHNS, CDR2 SASEGT. V was clipped by 7 bases and J by 11 bases; unmatched bases: 12. In DNA, the CDR3 is TGTGCCAGCAACGTTCTGGGACAGGGACAAGCCCAGCATTTT. This codes for CASNVLGQGQAQHF.

The chain recombines TRBV29-1 with TRBJ2-1, with 10 bases lining up with TRBD1. The CDR3 extends over 16 amino acids. V lost 4 bases, J lost 4 bases, and 10 bases stayed unmatched. Germline V gene data show CDR1 as SQVTM and CDR2 as ANQGSEA. The CDR3 DNA sequence: TGCAGCGTTGGGGGGGGGACAGGGGATCGGTACAATGAGCAGTTCTTC. This encodes CSVGGGTGDRYNEQFF.

This sequence joins TRBV9 and TRBJ2-7; 8 bases match TRBD2. CDR1 is SGDLS and CDR2 is YYNGEE in the germline V gene. CDR3 length equals 14 residues. V trimming: 0 bases; J trimming: 5 bases; junction bases outside the gene matches: 4. CDR3 nucleotide sequence: TGTGCCAGCAGCGTAGCGGGAGGGCCTCACGAGCAGTACTTC. It is translated as CASSVAGGPHEQYF.

This clone has a single count. This chain links TRBV5-8 with TRBJ1-6; D uncertain. The CDR3 has 16 residues. From germline, CDR1 is SGHTS and CDR2 YDEGEE. V dropped 3 bases and J dropped 8 bases, with 18 bases sitting between them. CDR3 sequence: CASSSGGLPSDSPLHF. As DNA, the CDR3 is TGTGCCAGCAGCTCCGGAGGGCTCCCGTCGGATTCACCCCTCCACTTT.

V gene TRBV5-6 combines with J gene TRBJ1-1, with D tentatively TRBD1 (5 bases). Trimming took 0 bases from V and 0 from J, leaving 21 bases between them. Germline CDR1 reads SGHDT; CDR2 reads YYEEEE. This CDR3 has 19 residues. The CDR3 DNA reads as TGTGCCAGCAGCTTGGAGTCTTGGACAACACACGCTCTGAACACTGAAGCTTTCTTT. Translated, it gives CASSLESWTTHALNTEAFF.

V and J are TRBV4-2 and TRBJ2-1, with D tentatively TRBD2 (6 bases). The CDR3 contains 17 residues. Trimming took off 4 bases at V and 9 bases at J, with 25 bases between the two ends. CDR1 is LGHNA, CDR2 YNFKEQ, per germline. The CDR3 DNA is TGTGCCAGCAGCCGTCAGACCGGGACTCCGGCCATCGGTGAGCAGTTCTTC. Its translation: CASSRQTGTPAIGEQFF.

This chain links TRBV2 with TRBJ1-5; D gene unclear. The CDR3 is 15 amino acids. CDR1 is SNHLY, CDR2 FYNNEI, per germline. The germline V and J ends were trimmed by 4 bases and 4 bases, with 14 bases remaining between them. CDR3 sequence: CASSVSSGTNQPQHF. The CDR3 coding sequence is TGTGCCAGCAGTGTTTCGTCAGGCACTAATCAGCCCCAGCATTTT.

This chain joins TRBV25-1 and TRBJ1-1; D is perhaps TRBD1 (6 bases). Germline lookup yields CDR1 MGHDK and CDR2 SYGVNS. This CDR3 has 13 residues. V was trimmed by 6 bases and J by 8 bases, leaving 16 bases between them. The CDR3 nucleotides read TGTGCCAGCAGCAAATCGGGGGGGCAAGAAGCTTTCTTT. This translates into CASSKSGGQEAFF.

The J gene is TRBJ2-1, the V gene TRBV28; 9 bases match TRBD1. Germline trimming cut 6 bases from V and 4 bases from J; bases unmatched to any gene: 7. The CDR3 runs to 15 residues. Germline V gene sequence: CDR1 MDHEN, CDR2 SYDVKM. In DNA, the CDR3 is TGTGCCAGCAGCCTCGACAGGGGGGGTTACAATGAGCAGTTCTTC. Its protein is CASSLDRGGYNEQFF.